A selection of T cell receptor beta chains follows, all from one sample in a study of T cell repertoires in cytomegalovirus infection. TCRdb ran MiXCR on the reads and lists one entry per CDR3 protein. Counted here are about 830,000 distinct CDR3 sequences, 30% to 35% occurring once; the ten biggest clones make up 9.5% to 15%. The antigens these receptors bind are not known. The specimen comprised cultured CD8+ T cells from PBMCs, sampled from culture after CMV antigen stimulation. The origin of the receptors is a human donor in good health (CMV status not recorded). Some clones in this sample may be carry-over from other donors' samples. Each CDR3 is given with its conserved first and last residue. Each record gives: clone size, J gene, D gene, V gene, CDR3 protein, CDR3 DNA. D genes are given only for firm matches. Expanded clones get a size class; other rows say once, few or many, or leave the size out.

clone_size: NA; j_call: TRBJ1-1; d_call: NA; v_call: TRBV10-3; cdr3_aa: CAITPSPTNTEAFF; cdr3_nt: TGTGCCATCACCCCGTCCCCTACGAACACTGAAGCTTTCTTT
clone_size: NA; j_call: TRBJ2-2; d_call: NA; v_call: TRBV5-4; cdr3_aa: CASSYGDEGGELFF; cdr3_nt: TGTGCCAGCAGCTACGGGGACGAAGGCGGGGAGCTGTTTTTT
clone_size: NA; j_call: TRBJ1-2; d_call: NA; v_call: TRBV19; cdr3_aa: CASTMAYGHYGYTF; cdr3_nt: TGTGCCAGTACGATGGCTTACGGGCACTATGGCTACACCTTC
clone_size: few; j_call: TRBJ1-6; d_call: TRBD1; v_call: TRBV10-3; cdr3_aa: CAISESRDRASSPLHF; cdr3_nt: TGTGCCATCAGTGAGTCGAGGGACAGGGCCTCTTCACCCCTCCACTTT
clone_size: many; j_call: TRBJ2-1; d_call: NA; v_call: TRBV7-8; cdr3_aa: CASSSTPSSYNEQFF; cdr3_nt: TGTGCCAGCAGTTCGACTCCCAGCTCCTACAATGAGCAGTTCTTC
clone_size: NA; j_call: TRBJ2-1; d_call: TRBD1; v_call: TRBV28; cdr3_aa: CASSPSRTGGYNEQFF; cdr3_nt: TGTGCCAGCAGTCCTTCGCGGACAGGGGGTTACAATGAGCAGTTCTTC
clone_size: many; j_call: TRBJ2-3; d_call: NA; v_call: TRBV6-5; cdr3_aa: CASSYRATGGTDTQYF; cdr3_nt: TGTGCCAGCAGTTATAGGGCCACGGGGGGCACAGATACGCAGTATTTT
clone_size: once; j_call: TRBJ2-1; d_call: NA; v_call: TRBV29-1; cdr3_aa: CSVEVGYNEQFF; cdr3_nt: TGCAGCGTTGAAGTCGGCTACAATGAGCAGTTCTTC
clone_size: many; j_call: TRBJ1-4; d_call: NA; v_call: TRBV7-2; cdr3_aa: CASSSAHIRGANEKLFF; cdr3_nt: TGTGCCAGCAGCTCGGCCCACATACGGGGAGCTAATGAAAAACTGTTTTTT
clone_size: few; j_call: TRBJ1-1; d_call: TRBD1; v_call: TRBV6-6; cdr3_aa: CASSGWTGEAFF; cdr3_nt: TGTGCCAGCAGTGGATGGACAGGAGAAGCTTTCTTT
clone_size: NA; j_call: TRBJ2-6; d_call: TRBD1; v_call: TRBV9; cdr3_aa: CASSADRVFSGANVLTF; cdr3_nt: TGTGCCAGCAGCGCGGACAGGGTTTTTTCTGGGGCCAACGTCCTGACTTTC
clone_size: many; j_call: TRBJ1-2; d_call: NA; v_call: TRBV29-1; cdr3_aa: CSVEEGGGYTF; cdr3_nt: TGCAGCGTTGAAGAAGGGGGTGGCTACACCTTC
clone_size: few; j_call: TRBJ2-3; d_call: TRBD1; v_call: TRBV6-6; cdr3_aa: CASSYLAVEGQESTDTQYF; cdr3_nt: TGTGCCAGCAGTTACCTAGCCGTCGAGGGACAGGAAAGCACAGATACGCAGTATTTT
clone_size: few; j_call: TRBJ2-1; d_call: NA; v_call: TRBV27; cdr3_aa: CASSDVRDEQFF; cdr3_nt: TGTGCCAGCAGCGACGTAAGAGATGAGCAGTTCTTC
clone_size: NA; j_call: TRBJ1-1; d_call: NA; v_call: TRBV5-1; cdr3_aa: CASSYRPGTEAFF; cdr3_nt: TGCGCCAGCAGTTACCGTCCGGGAACTGAAGCTTTCTTT
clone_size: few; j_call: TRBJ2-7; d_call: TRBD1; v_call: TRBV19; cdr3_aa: CATKPPGQGPYEQYF; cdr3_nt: TGTGCCACTAAACCGCCGGGACAGGGTCCCTACGAGCAGTACTTC
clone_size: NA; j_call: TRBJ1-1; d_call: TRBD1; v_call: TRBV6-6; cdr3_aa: CASSYSRDRQYTEAFF; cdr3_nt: TGTGCCAGCAGTTACTCCAGGGACAGGCAATACACTGAAGCTTTCTTT
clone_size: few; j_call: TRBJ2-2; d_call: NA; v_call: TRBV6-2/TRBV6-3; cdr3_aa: CASNHWTASAGELFF; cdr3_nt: TGTGCCAGCAACCATTGGACAGCCAGTGCCGGGGAGCTGTTTTTT
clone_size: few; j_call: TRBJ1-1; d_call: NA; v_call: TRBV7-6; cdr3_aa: CASSLALLRNTEAFF; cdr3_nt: TGTGCCAGCAGCTTAGCATTACTGAGGAACACTGAAGCTTTCTTT
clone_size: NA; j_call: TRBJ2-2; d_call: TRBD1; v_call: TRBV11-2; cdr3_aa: CASSPNPGQEAWTGELFF; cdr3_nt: TGTGCCAGCAGCCCCAATCCGGGACAGGAGGCTTGGACCGGGGAGCTGTTTTTT
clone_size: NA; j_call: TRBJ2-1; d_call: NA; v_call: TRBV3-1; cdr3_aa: CASSVTGEDYNEQFF; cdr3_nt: TGTGCCAGCAGCGTCACAGGGGAGGACTACAATGAGCAGTTCTTC
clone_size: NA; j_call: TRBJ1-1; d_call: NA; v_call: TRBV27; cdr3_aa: CASGLQGGGAEAFF; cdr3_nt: TGTGCCAGCGGACTTCAGGGAGGAGGGGCTGAAGCTTTCTTT